The entry below describes one T cell receptor (beta chain). Only a few counts were recorded for this clone. Its antigen specificity is not known. There are no base qualities to consult, and no much larger clone falls within one base. Receptor libraries were prepared by the immunoSEQ multiplex PCR assay. A mixture of 60 forward primers for TCR Vbeta segments and 13 reverse primers for TCR Jbeta segments was used in the multiplex PCR. The CDR3 region of rearranged TCR beta genes was amplified from genomic DNA with a multiplex PCR assay. On the Illumina HiSeq System, the amplified TCR beta libraries were sequenced as 87-base-pair reads. The paper's processing steps were these. A later analysis counted approximately 84 million unique TCR beta chains across the 550 to 700 repertoires, and around 9.9 million of these chains were shared by at least two donors. Raw reads were error-corrected and collapsed into unique sequences by a nearest-neighbor algorithm in which closely related sequences were merged to remove PCR and sequencing errors. To assign V, D and J gene segments, CDR3 sequences were aligned to IMGT reference sequences. Each retained sequence needed at least a six-nucleotide match to both a V gene segment and a J gene segment. Rearrangements were classified as productive when the CDR3 lacked stop codons and remained in frame with V and J, and all other rearrangements were classified as non-productive. Following IMGT convention, CDR3 was defined as the stretch from the second conserved V-encoded cysteine to the conserved J-encoded phenylalanine. Sequences without an unambiguous match to a single V gene segment were excluded from the earlier analysis of 450 to 650 of the donors. In an earlier analysis of 587 of the donors, V segments were called functional above 56.7% productive rearrangements and were called segregating when the between-donor standard deviation exceeded 5%. To diagnose cytomegalovirus status from the catalog of TCR beta chain sequences, a statistical classification framework was built. A later analysis assigned V and J genes by comparing TCR nucleotide sequences with IMGT/GENE-DB human TR gene sequences. In a later analysis, CDR3 sequences and most-parsimonious VDJ recombination scenarios were assigned using the TCRdist pipeline. A later analysis defined each TCR beta chain by its CDR3 amino acid sequence plus V-gene family, and excluded reads lacking a unique V-gene family. To address suspected cross-contamination and a sequencing artifact, a later analysis removed roughly 640 highly shared, low-generation-probability nucleotide sequences. In a later analysis, a clonal expansion index for each public chain was calculated from normalized within-repertoire ranks of inferred template counts. Generation probabilities in a later analysis came from a VDJ recombination model fitted to out-of-frame rearrangements, and those results were checked against IGoR. In a later analysis, hypergeometric tests were used to score TCR-TCR, TCR-HLA and TCR-CMV co-occurrence, with a repertoire-size bias correction applied to TCR pairs. False discovery rates were estimated in a later analysis by permuting HLA or CMV assignments 20 times. In a later analysis, co-occurring TCRs were grouped using DBSCAN, with TCRdist sequence similarity added in when clustering inside HLA-allele-positive subsets. For co-occurrence clustering, repertoires with fewer than 30,000 or more than 120,000 public chains were excluded, along with roughly 5 repertoires with anomalous nucleotide sharing. TCRdb mirrors the immuneACCESS table, restricted to in-frame sequences. Some clones are absent from its copies; in checked studies, under half trace to an unresolved V gene, and the reason for the others is unknown. V, J and clone size are taken as reported in that table, and D and trimming were inferred from the DNA itself. The sample table holds under 40,000 clones, of which less than 85% were seen once. The ten largest make up roughly 5.5% of the sample.

These data come from a study of cytomegalovirus exposure and HLA in healthy donors (dated by TCRdb to about 2017). About the full investigation: An earlier analysis of under 600 of the donors reported 250 to 300 Gb of sequence data and around 110 million unique TCR beta sequences from roughly 200 million T cells. An early release that covered about 640 HLA-typed donors contained approximately 300 gigabases of sequencing data and 75 million to 100 million unique TCR sequences. Of the roughly 410 genotyped donors, approximately 81% were placed in the genetic ancestry cluster associated with self-reported Caucasian donors. The aim of the study was to test whether cataloging public T cell receptors could identify signatures of past pathogen exposure. Using immunosequencing, the study profiled T cell repertoires from about 620 subjects and related those repertoires to cytomegalovirus serostatus. A separate validation cohort of approximately 130 different subjects was used in addition to the roughly 720-subject first cohort. The study combined high-throughput TCR immunosequencing, statistical association of individual TCRs with disease status, and machine learning to predict cytomegalovirus infection status. To study patterns of TCR occurrence, a later analysis re-analyzed previously published TCR beta repertoires from 650 to 750 donors and added high-resolution HLA genotyping. The later analysis used no new phenotypic data to find candidate immune exposures, relying instead on TCR beta sequences and their occurrence across donors. An earlier analysis of some 600 of the donors applied high-throughput TCR beta sequencing to assess whether each TCR beta V gene segment acted as functional or pseudogenic. Donor age, sex, ethnicity and CMV serostatus were collected together with the repertoire data. In a later genetic analysis, genome-wide SNP genotypes for about three fifths of the 666 donors were used, and that subset was treated as a discovery cohort. All discovery cohort repertoires had been generated on a single sequencing platform. HLA typing included class I and class II loci at four-digit resolution. Typing coverage varied by locus: 629-630 donors for A, B, C, DRB1 and DQB1; more than 500 for DQA1; nearly 610 for DPA1; around 450 for DPB1. Roughly five DR-DQ haplotypes were handled as single units for association and clustering, since linkage in the cohort was strong. On average, around 240,000 unique TCR beta nucleotide sequences were sequenced per donor among about 400 genotyped donors of the cohort, with approximately 18% of those sequences being non-productive.

Trimming costs V 4 bases and J 3 bases, and their ends lie 15 bases apart. CDR1 and CDR2 are drawn from the germline V gene (reference sequence): GTSNPN, SVGIG. The CDR3 runs 14 amino acids, cysteine and phenylalanine included. CDR3 DNA is the only sequence kept; it has 42 bases, read in frame from the first base. On the study overall, not on this receptor specifically: At a false discovery rate of 0.05, a later analysis linked 16,951 TCR beta sequences to specific HLA alleles. Immune exposure information for the cohort was limited to CMV serostatus. It was suggested by the authors that the approach could potentially be generalized to other disease states and immunological phenotypes. In a later analysis, HLA-associated TCR beta chains were found to be more clonally expanded and to have lower generation probabilities than equally common non-associated chains. A further reported finding was that TCR beta sequences accurately predicted the HLA-A and HLA-B alleles for most subjects in the first cohort. In both the original and validation cohorts, the classifier was reported to diagnose cytomegalovirus status with high specificity and sensitivity. According to a later genetic analysis, donors in an Asian-associated ancestry cluster had fewer N-insertions in productive TCRs than the approximately 710-donor mean. Because some donors lacked HLA typing at each locus, the association tests relied only on the typed subset. Strong co-occurrence of HLA alleles, especially DR and DQ, made assigning TCR associations to individual alleles difficult. The cohort was sequenced for TCR beta chains only, and without alpha or paired-chain data the features that could be detected were limited. The 87-base-pair reads could not distinguish some IMGT-functional V segments, including TRBV6-2 and TRBV6-3, so those segments were excluded. In an earlier analysis of 587 of the donors, most TCR beta V segments appeared in productive rearrangements about 87% or about 30% of the time, broadly matching IMGT annotations. In a later analysis, TCR association rates were found to vary across HLA loci, with the most associated TCRs seen for DRB1 alleles and the fewest for HLA-C alleles. While some public TCRs were present in many individuals, most TCR sequences turned up only very rarely across donors. The sequencing pipeline was judged likely to have produced a cluster of highly shared sequence variants as a technical artifact. An association between a missense DCLRE1C variant and V-gene and J-gene trimming of TCR beta chains was found in a later genetic analysis and replicated in an independent cohort. A few of the identified cytomegalovirus-associated TCR beta chains were confirmed in vitro to be specific for cytomegalovirus antigens. Because counts were too low, about 15 rarely observed V segments, including chromosome 9 orphons, were left out of the earlier analysis of several hundred of the donors. Linkage disequilibrium might explain the correlated functional status among segregating V segments, but an unknown experimental factor could not be excluded. The study gave a list of under 200 TCR beta chains associated with cytomegalovirus. According to a later analysis, parvovirus B19, influenza, CMV and Epstein-Barr virus appeared linked to several top co-occurrence clusters. Roughly uniform sequencing depth across donors was assumed in presence/absence analyses, although this assumption may not hold. In a later analysis, most CMV-associated TCR beta chains were found to appear HLA-restricted, with HLA associations seemingly driven largely by CMV exposure.

The cohort consisted of approximately 670 healthy bone marrow donors. At the time of sampling, all cohort members were nominally healthy, though unrecorded immune exposures were likely present. The donor tested CMV seronegative, placing the donor among the 350 or so seronegative members of the cohort. Each donor provided a peripheral blood sample, and peripheral blood mononuclear cells were used for TCR beta sequencing. The Qiagen DNeasy Blood Extraction Kit was used to extract genomic DNA from the blood cell samples. This TCR was recovered from a male donor in good health and CMV-seronegative. Sample: PBMCs. The rearranged segments are TRBV30 and TRBJ1-2; a tentative D call is TRBD1 (6 bases match). Read as DNA, the sequence is TGTGCCTGGATCACTAGGGGGGGCGACTATGGCTACACCTTC. The encoded protein is CAWITRGGDYGYTF.